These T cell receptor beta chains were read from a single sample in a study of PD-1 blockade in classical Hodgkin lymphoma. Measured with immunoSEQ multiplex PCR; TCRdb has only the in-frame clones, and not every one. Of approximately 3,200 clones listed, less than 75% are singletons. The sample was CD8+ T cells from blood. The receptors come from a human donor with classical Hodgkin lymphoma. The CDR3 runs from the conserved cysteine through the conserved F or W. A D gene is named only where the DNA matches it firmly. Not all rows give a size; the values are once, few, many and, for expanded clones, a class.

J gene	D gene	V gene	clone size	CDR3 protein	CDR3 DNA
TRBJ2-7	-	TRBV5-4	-	CASSQVGSYEQYF	TGCGCCAGCAGCCAAGTGGGATCCTACGAGCAGTACTTC
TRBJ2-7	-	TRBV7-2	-	CASSPNGEQYF	TGTGCCAGCAGCCCTAACGGCGAGCAGTACTTC
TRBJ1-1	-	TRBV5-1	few	CASSLGSGAEAFF	TGCGCCAGCAGCTTGGGATCAGGGGCTGAAGCTTTCTTT
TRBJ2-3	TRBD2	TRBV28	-	CASSYGTIQDTQYF	TGTGCCAGCAGCTACGGGACTATCCAAGATACGCAGTATTTT
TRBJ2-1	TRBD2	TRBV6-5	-	CARPIAGENNEQFF	TGTGCCAGACCCATAGCGGGAGAGAACAATGAGCAGTTCTTC
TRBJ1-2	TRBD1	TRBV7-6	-	CASSPSTGGGGGYTF	TGTGCCAGCAGCCCGTCGACAGGGGGGGGTGGTGGCTACACCTTC
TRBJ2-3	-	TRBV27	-	CASRPRLSQYF	TGTGCCAGCAGGCCGAGGCTTTCGCAGTATTTT
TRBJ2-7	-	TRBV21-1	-	CASSKGDGPSYEQYF	TGTGCCAGCAGCAAAGGTGACGGCCCCTCCTACGAGCAGTACTTC
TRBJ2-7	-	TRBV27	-	CASSLWGSVPSYEQYF	TGTGCCAGCAGTTTATGGGGAAGCGTACCTTCCTACGAGCAGTACTTC
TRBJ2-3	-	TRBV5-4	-	CASSLDLDTQYF	TGTGCCAGCAGCTTGGATTTAGATACGCAGTATTTT
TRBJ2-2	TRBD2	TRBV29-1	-	CSVEMASGSAGELFF	TGCAGCGTTGAAATGGCTAGCGGGAGCGCCGGGGAGCTGTTTTTT
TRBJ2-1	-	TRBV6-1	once	CASSGKPHNEQFF	TGTGCCAGCAGTGGGAAACCCCACAATGAGCAGTTCTTC
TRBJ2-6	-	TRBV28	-	CASSFGTPSGANVLTF	TGTGCCAGCAGTTTCGGCACGCCCTCTGGGGCCAACGTCCTGACTTTC
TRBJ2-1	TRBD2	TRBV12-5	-	CASGLVAPSLAGGLYWNEQFF	TGTGCTAGTGGTTTGGTAGCCCCCTCCCTAGCGGGAGGACTTTATTGGAATGAGCAGTTCTTC
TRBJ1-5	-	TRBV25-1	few	CASSESANSNQPQHF	TGTGCCAGCAGTGAATCGGCGAATAGCAATCAGCCCCAGCATTTT
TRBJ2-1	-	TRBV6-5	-	CASSYTSGGFNEQFF	TGTGCCAGCAGTTACACGAGCGGAGGGTTCAATGAGCAGTTCTTC
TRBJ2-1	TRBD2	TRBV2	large	CASRMGLAGGGPYNEQFF	TGTGCCAGCAGGATGGGACTAGCGGGAGGGGGCCCCTACAATGAGCAGTTCTTC
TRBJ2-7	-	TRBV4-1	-	CASSLSIGLAYEQYF	TGTGCCAGCAGCCTGAGTATCGGGTTAGCCTACGAGCAGTACTTC
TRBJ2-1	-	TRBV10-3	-	CANSGGEEQFF	TGTGCCAATTCCGGGGGCGAAGAGCAGTTCTTC
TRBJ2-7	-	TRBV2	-	CASSERTDPPYEQYF	TGTGCCAGCAGTGAAAGGACCGATCCCCCCTACGAGCAGTACTTC
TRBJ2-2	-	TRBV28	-	CASSLIRGSYTGELFF	TGTGCCAGCAGTTTAATCAGGGGAAGTTACACCGGGGAGCTGTTTTTT
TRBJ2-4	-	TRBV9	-	CASSGGGGADFIQYF	TGTGCCAGCAGCGGGGGTGGGGGCGCGGATTTCATTCAGTACTTC
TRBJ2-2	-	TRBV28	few	CASSRDWDWAMGGELFF	TGTGCCAGCAGCCGTGACTGGGACTGGGCCATGGGCGGGGAGCTGTTTTTT
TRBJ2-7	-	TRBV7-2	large	CASSYQNRGGYEQYF	TGTGCCAGCAGCTACCAGAACAGGGGGGGCTACGAGCAGTACTTC
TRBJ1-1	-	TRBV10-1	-	CASSEPQRYGNTEAFF	TGCGCCAGCAGTGAGCCTCAGAGGTATGGTAACACTGAAGCTTTCTTT
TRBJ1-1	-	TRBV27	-	CASSFQATEAEAFF	TGTGCCAGCAGTTTCCAGGCGACGGAGGCTGAAGCTTTCTTT
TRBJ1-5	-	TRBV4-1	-	CASSQEGGWKPQHF	TGCGCCAGCAGCCAAGAGGGAGGGTGGAAGCCCCAGCATTTT
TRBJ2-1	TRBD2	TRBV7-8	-	CASSRTSINEQFF	TGTGCCAGCAGCAGGACTAGTATAAATGAGCAGTTCTTC
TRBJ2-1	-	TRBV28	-	CASSWGINEQFF	TGTGCCAGCAGTTGGGGTATCAATGAGCAGTTCTTC
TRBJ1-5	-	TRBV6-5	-	CASSYSRASNQPQHF	TGTGCCAGCAGTTACTCGAGAGCTAGCAATCAGCCCCAGCATTTT
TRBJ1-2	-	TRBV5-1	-	CASSLQGTYGYTF	TGCGCCAGCAGCTTGCAAGGGACCTATGGCTACACCTTC
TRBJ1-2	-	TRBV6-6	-	CASSYSASGATYGYTF	TGTGCCAGCAGTTACTCCGCGTCTGGGGCTACCTATGGCTACACCTTC
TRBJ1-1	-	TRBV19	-	CASTPIGGNTEAFF	TGTGCCAGTACCCCCATTGGAGGAAACACTGAAGCTTTCTTT
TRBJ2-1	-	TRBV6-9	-	CASSYTGNEQFF	TGTGCCAGCAGTTACACCGGGAATGAGCAGTTCTTC
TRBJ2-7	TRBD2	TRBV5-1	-	CASSLTQGTSYYEQYF	TGCGCCAGCAGCTTGACACAGGGGACTAGCTACTACGAGCAGTACTTC
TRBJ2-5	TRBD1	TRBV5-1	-	CASSLEGQGRETQYF	TGCGCCAGCAGCTTGGAGGGACAGGGGAGGGAGACCCAGTACTTC
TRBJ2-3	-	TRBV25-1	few	CASTGGNTQYF	TGTGCCAGCACTGGGGGGAATACGCAGTATTTT
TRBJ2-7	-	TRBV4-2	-	CASSQEAELASYEQYF	TGTGCCAGCAGCCAAGAAGCGGAACTAGCCTCCTACGAGCAGTACTTC
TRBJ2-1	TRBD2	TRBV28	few	CASWGLAPQVWYNEQFF	TGTGCCAGCTGGGGACTAGCGCCCCAGGTTTGGTACAATGAGCAGTTCTTC
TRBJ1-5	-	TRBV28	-	CACRNSGSNQPQHF	TGTGCCTGCCGAAATAGTGGAAGCAATCAGCCCCAGCATTTT
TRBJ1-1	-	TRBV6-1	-	CASSARENTEAFF	TGTGCCAGCAGTGCCAGGGAAAACACTGAAGCTTTCTTT
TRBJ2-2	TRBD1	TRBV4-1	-	CASSQAGTGGPAFTGELFF	TGCGCCAGCAGCCAAGCCGGGACAGGGGGCCCAGCATTCACCGGGGAGCTGTTTTTT
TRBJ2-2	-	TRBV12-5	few	CASGWTLGRADTGELFF	TGTGCTAGTGGTTGGACCCTGGGCAGGGCGGACACCGGGGAGCTGTTTTTT
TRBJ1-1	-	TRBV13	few	CASSLDRGPTEAFF	TGTGCCAGCAGCCTGGACCGGGGTCCCACTGAAGCTTTCTTT
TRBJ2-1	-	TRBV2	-	CASIIGESSYNEQFF	TGTGCCAGCATCATCGGGGAAAGCTCCTACAATGAGCAGTTCTTC
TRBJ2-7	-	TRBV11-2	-	CASSLDRLPYHSYEQYF	TGTGCCAGCAGCTTAGATCGACTTCCTTACCACTCCTACGAGCAGTACTTC
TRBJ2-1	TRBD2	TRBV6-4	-	CASSEYAGGYNEQFF	TGTGCCAGCAGTGAATACGCGGGGGGCTACAATGAGCAGTTCTTC
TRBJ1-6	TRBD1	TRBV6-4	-	CASSVTGENSPLHF	TGTGCCAGCAGTGTGACAGGGGAAAATTCACCCCTCCACTTT